This T cell receptor (beta chain) was sequenced for a study of blood T cell repertoires in COVID-19. V was clipped by 5 bases and J by 7 bases; unmatched bases: 10. The CDR3 extends over 15 amino acids. Germline CDR1 and CDR2: SEHNR and FQNEAQ (reference sequence). Original methodology: Quantification of nucleated cells was approximated via reference gene primer amplification. Profiling relied on immunoSEQ multiplex PCR, and the TCRdb table lists in-frame clones only, not all of them. V and J calls and clone size are those listed in that table; D and trimming were worked out from the DNA. This table holds about 94,000 clones, about 77% found once.

The sample taken for sequencing was peripheral blood. V and J are TRBV7-9 and TRBJ2-7, with 11 bases matching TRBD2. This sequence was found in a man between 65 and 85 years old with COVID-19, enrolled during active disease. In nucleotides, the CDR3 is TGTGCCAGCAGCCCCGGGACTAGCGGAGGCTCTGAGCAGTACTTC. Protein product: CASSPGTSGGSEQYF.